The 25 T cell receptor beta chains below all came from one sample that was sequenced in a study of response to subunit inactivated influenza vaccine. TCRdb redid the calling of the RT-PCR reads with MiXCR, one entry per CDR3 protein. The profile covers about 650,000 distinct CDR3 sequences, with around a sixth appearing a single time and 11% taken by the ten largest. Sequenced material: PBMCs from blood, taken roughly 13 days after vaccination. These receptor sequences come from a man aged 50-59 years who received an inactivated influenza vaccine.

This clonotype was observed a few times. V usage is TRBV2 and J usage is TRBJ2-5, with 8 bases that match TRBD1. CDR1 SNHLY and CDR2 FYNNEI come from the germline V gene. The length of the CDR3 is 14 residues. V dropped 6 bases and J dropped 5; count of bases not matched to a gene: 8. CDR3: CASRTGESRETQYF. The CDR3 DNA follows: TGTGCCAGCAGGACAGGGGAGTCCAGGGAGACCCAGTACTTC.

This clonotype was counted between two and nine times. The DNA of the CDR3 is TGTGCCTGGGGAAGCACAGATACGCAGTATTTT. This codes for CAWGSTDTQYF. This chain uses TRBV30 with TRBJ2-3, with D hard to call. Trimming pared 5 bases from V and 0 bases from J, leaving 3 bases between. CDR3 length equals 11 residues. Germline-derived CDR1 and CDR2 are GTSNPN and SVGIG (reference sequence).

The chain couples TRBV6-5 to TRBJ2-7; TRBD2 is a possible D gene (5 bases). Germline CDR1 is MNHEY and CDR2 is SVGAGI. Between the trimmed V and J ends, which lost 2 bases and 7 bases, there was a span of 15 bases. There are 14 residues in the CDR3. The CDR3 sequence: CASSYGTSLVEQYF. CDR3 in DNA: TGTGCCAGCAGTTACGGAACTAGTTTAGTGGAGCAGTACTTC.

The chain employs TRBV29-1 and TRBJ2-5; D unclear. V was trimmed by 6 bases and J by 5 bases, leaving 19 bases between them. The CDR3 is 14 amino acids. CDR1 is SQVTM and CDR2 is ANQGSEA in the germline V gene. This CDR3 is CSVSAALIGETQYF. The CDR3 DNA sequence: TGCAGCGTCTCCGCGGCGCTGATAGGCGAGACCCAGTACTTC.

The chain joins TRBV12-3 or TRBV12-4 to TRBJ1-3; D may be TRBD1 (6 bases). V lost 5 bases, J lost 4 bases, and 9 bases lay in between. The CDR3 extends over 13 amino acids. In DNA, the CDR3 is TGTGCCAGCAGTCAGGGGCCGGGAAACACCATATATTTT. Translation: CASSQGPGNTIYF.

This clonotype appeared a few times. The chain carries TRBV7-9 and TRBJ2-7, with no clear D. Germline CDR1 is SEHNR and CDR2 is FQNEAQ (reference sequence). Trimming left V 5 bases short and J 3 bases short, with 11 bases between. The CDR3 totals 13 residues. Here the CDR3 reads CASSQVNRYEQYF. CDR3 DNA sequence: TGTGCCAGCAGCCAAGTAAACCGCTACGAGCAGTACTTC.

The V gene is TRBV11-3, the J gene TRBJ2-1; D gene unclear. The V gene lost 5 bases and the J gene lost 4 bases, with 9 bases spanning the gap. The germline V gene has CDR1 SGHNT and CDR2 YENEEA. This CDR3 spans 13 amino acids. CDR3 in DNA: TGTGCCAGCAGCCAAGGCGAGTACAATGAGCAGTTCTTC. Residues: CASSQGEYNEQFF.

This clonotype was seen a handful of times. The chain has TRBV20-1 and TRBJ2-7, with 11 bases identical to TRBD2. The CDR3 loop spans 15 amino acids. V was clipped by 3 bases and J by 6 bases; unmatched bases: 10. Germline V gene lookup returns CDR1 DFQATT and CDR2 SNEGSKA (reference sequence). The CDR3 sequence: CSASRIIAGGGEQYF. In DNA, the CDR3 is TGCAGTGCTAGTCGAATCATAGCGGGAGGGGGCGAGCAGTACTTC.

The sample holds a few counts of this clonotype. The chain has TRBV4-2 and TRBJ2-1, with D unclear. Germline CDR1 LGHNA, CDR2 YNFKEQ. CDR3 size: 19 residues. The V end was cut by 0 bases, the J end by 0 bases, with 18 bases between. The CDR3 loop reads CASSQDPLVPSSSYNEQFF. CDR3 DNA sequence: TGTGCCAGCAGCCAAGACCCGTTGGTCCCTTCGAGCTCCTACAATGAGCAGTTCTTC.

The rearrangement links TRBV20-1 to TRBJ1-6; the D gene is possibly TRBD1 (6 bases). There are 17 residues in the CDR3. Deletions cut 3 bases from V and 5 bases from J, with 20 bases between. Germline lookup yields CDR1 DFQATT and CDR2 SNEGSKA (reference sequence). CDR3 DNA: TGCAGTGCTAGGGCGCTCAGGGGACAAGGAAATAATTCACCCCTCCACTTT. It translates to CSARALRGQGNNSPLHF.

This clonotype was counted a few times. This rearrangement joins TRBV4-1 to TRBJ2-7; possibly TRBD1 for D (6 bases). V was cut by 1 base and J by 4 bases, with 14 bases left in between. Germline V lookup: CDR1 MGHRA, CDR2 YSYEKL. The CDR3 has 15 amino acids. The CDR3 here is CASSQADSSYYEQYF. CDR3 DNA sequence: TGCGCCAGCAGCCAAGCGGACAGCTCTTATTACGAGCAGTACTTC.

The chain is built from TRBV6-5 and TRBJ2-5; D is unresolved. This CDR3 is built from 17 residues. Between the trimmed V and J ends, which lost 0 bases and 5 bases, there was a span of 19 bases. Germline V CDR1 and CDR2: MNHEY, SVGAGI. CDR3 sequence: CASSYSIGFLFVETQYF. In DNA, the CDR3 is TGTGCCAGCAGTTACTCGATAGGCTTCTTATTCGTGGAGACCCAGTACTTC.

The chain recombines TRBV5-5 with TRBJ2-7; tentatively, D is TRBD1 (5 bases). The CDR3 extends over 15 amino acids. Trimming took 4 bases from V and 0 from J, leaving 14 bases between them. CDR1 is SGHKS, CDR2 YYEKEE, per germline (reference sequence). The chain's CDR3 is CASSQVATASYEQYF. CDR3 DNA: TGTGCCAGCAGCCAAGTCGCGACAGCCTCCTACGAGCAGTACTTC. The complete variable domain, with remaining parts taken from reference TRBV5-5 and TRBJ2-7, reads DAGVTQSPTHLIKTRGQQVTLRCSPISGHKSVSWYQQVLGQGPQFIFQYYEKEERGRGNFPDRFSARQFPNYSSELNVNALLLGDSALYLCASSQVATASYEQYFGPGTRLTVT.

This clonotype has just a few counts. The V call is TRBV7-9, the J call TRBJ2-3; 8 bases map to TRBD2. The CDR3 length is 17 residues. Trimming cost V 7 bases and J 6 bases; bases outside gene matches: 18. Germline loops: CDR1 SEHNR, CDR2 FQNEAQ (reference sequence). In DNA form, the CDR3 reads TGTGCCAGCACCTCAACCATAGCGGGGCCGTTCTGGGATACGCAGTATTTT. It is translated as CASTSTIAGPFWDTQYF.

This chain joins TRBV6-2 or TRBV6-3 and TRBJ2-3; D possibly corresponds to TRBD1 (5 bases). V lost 0 bases and J 4 bases, leaving 14 bases between the germline ends. This CDR3 region has 16 residues. Germline V gene data show CDR1 as MNHEY and CDR2 as SVGEGT. The CDR3 spells CASSYSLGAIADTQYF. The CDR3 nucleotides are TGTGCCAGCAGTTACTCGCTAGGGGCGATCGCAGATACGCAGTATTTT.

In DNA, the CDR3 is TGCAGTGCTAGAGGGACAGCAGCCGACACTGAAGCTTTCTTT. It is translated as CSARGTAADTEAFF. The chain has TRBV20-1 and TRBJ1-1; tentatively, D is TRBD1 (6 bases). V lost 1 base, J lost 3 bases, and 12 bases lay in between. Per the germline V gene, CDR1 is DFQATT and CDR2 is SNEGSKA (reference sequence). This CDR3 is 14 amino acids long.

Only a few counts were recorded for this clonotype. The chain uses TRBV4-3 and TRBJ2-3; D may be TRBD1 or TRBD2 (5 bases each). The CDR3 spans 17 residues. CDR1 is LGHNA, CDR2 YSLEER, per germline. V was trimmed by 1 base and J by 3 bases, leaving 17 bases between them. This chain's CDR3 is CASSQGNERGRTDTQYF. The CDR3 nucleotides are TGCGCCAGCAGCCAAGGGAATGAGAGGGGCCGGACAGATACGCAGTATTTT.

This clonotype was observed a handful of times. The chain has TRBV28 and TRBJ2-7, with no clear D. Deletions cut 5 bases from V and 10 bases from J, with 18 bases between. Germline values: CDR1 MDHEN, CDR2 SYDVKM. This CDR3 contains 13 residues. The CDR3 nucleotides read TGTGCCAGCAGTCCCGGAGTATGGGTAAACCAGTACTTC. Translation: CASSPGVWVNQYF.

The chain links TRBV7-2 to TRBJ2-7, with D perhaps matching TRBD1 (6 bases). The CDR3 length is 14 residues. Deletions cut 5 bases from V and 3 bases from J, with 14 bases between. The germline V gene encodes CDR1 SGHTA and CDR2 FQGNSA. CDR3 DNA sequence: TGTGCCAGCAGCATAGGGAACAGGGTCTACGAGCAGTACTTC. Amino acid sequence: CASSIGNRVYEQYF.

This clonotype was detected a few times. This rearrangement joins TRBV15 to TRBJ2-1; no clear D. Germline-derived CDR1 and CDR2 are LNHNV and YYDKDF (reference sequence). The CDR3 has 14 residues. Trimming left V 0 bases short and J 3 bases short, with 6 bases between. The CDR3 DNA reads as TGTGCCACCAGCAGAGATACCAGCTACAATGAGCAGTTCTTC. This gives the protein CATSRDTSYNEQFF.

The gene calls are TRBV5-1 and TRBJ2-3, with 9 bases identical to TRBD1. CDR3 length: 17 amino acids. Germline values: CDR1 SGHRS, CDR2 YFSETQ. After removal of 5 bases from V and 0 bases from J, the junction contained 10 bases not matched to a gene. The CDR3 coding sequence is TGCGCCAGCAGGCCCGGGACAGGGAGGACTAGCACAGATACGCAGTATTTT. Its translation is CASRPGTGRTSTDTQYF.

The rearrangement uses TRBV11-3 and TRBJ2-3, with D hard to call. This CDR3 has 13 residues. In germline, CDR1 is SGHNT, CDR2 YENEEA. Trimming left V 4 bases short and J 4 bases short, with 9 bases between. CDR3 amino acids: CASSSNYADTQYF. In DNA, the CDR3 is TGTGCCAGCAGCTCAAACTATGCAGATACGCAGTATTTT.

This clonotype was seen many times. The chain links TRBV5-1 to TRBJ1-1; 7 bases map to TRBD1. Germline CDR1 reads SGHRS; CDR2 reads YFSETQ. The V segment lost 6 bases and the J segment 1 base; nucleotides outside the gene matches: 9. CDR3 length equals 15 residues. The CDR3 nucleotides are TGCGCCAGCAACAAACAGGGGAGAGGGAACACTGAAGCTTTCTTT. This sequence encodes CASNKQGRGNTEAFF.

This clonotype was observed at least ten times. The chain combines TRBV5-1 with TRBJ2-7, with a weak D call TRBD1 (6 bases). CDR1 is SGHRS and CDR2 is YFSETQ in the germline V gene. Between the trimmed V and J ends, which lost 0 bases and 0 bases, there was a span of 10 bases. This CDR3 has 15 residues. The CDR3 coding sequence is TGCGCCAGCAGCTTGGGGGACACAAGCTCCTACGAGCAGTACTTC. Amino acids: CASSLGDTSSYEQYF. Full variable domain (remainder filled in from reference TRBV5-1 and TRBJ2-7): KAGVTQTPRYLIKTRGQQVTLSCSPISGHRSVSWYQQTPGQGLQFLFEYFSETQRNKGNFPGRFSGRQFSNSRSEMNVSTLELGDSALYLCASSLGDTSSYEQYFGPGTRLTVT.

In this sample, this clonotype turned up a few times. V and J are TRBV28 and TRBJ2-5, with 8 bases fitting TRBD2. V shed 6 bases and J 5 bases; nucleotides not matched to a gene: 11. Germline V lookup: CDR1 MDHEN, CDR2 SYDVKM. The CDR3 loop spans 15 amino acids. CDR3 loop: CASSHRSGGGETQYF. Written as DNA, the CDR3 is TGTGCCAGCAGCCACCGGTCGGGGGGGGGGGAGACCCAGTACTTC.